The text below deals with one T cell receptor beta chain. The data were taken from a study of blood T cell repertoires in COVID-19. Study-wide background: Acute-phase and convalescent COVID-19 samples originated in the United States, Italy and Spain. Sources were T cells, B-cell-depleted T cells, or PBMCs; the material itself was cDNA or gDNA.

Original handling: From reference gene primer amplification, estimates of nucleated cell counts were derived. Generated by immunoSEQ multiplex PCR, the TCRdb table keeps only in-frame clones and is missing some. V and J calls plus clone size are reproduced from that table; the DNA served to infer D and trimming. The table includes 200,000 to 250,000 clones, around 83% detected once. The source of this sequence is a woman between 50 and 59 years old with acute or convalescent COVID-19. Material: peripheral blood.

The CDR3, as DNA: TGTGCCAGCTCAGGGCGCGCAGGAACCTATGGCTACACCTTC. It yields the protein CASSGRAGTYGYTF. The rearrangement uses TRBV18 and TRBJ1-2, with D unclear. Germline V gene data show CDR1 as KGHSH and CDR2 as LQKENI. CDR3 length: 14 residues. Trimming removed 5 bases at V and 4 bases at J, with 14 bases between.